The clone carrying this T cell receptor (beta chain) was seen ten or more times. Hyperthyroidism patients were newly diagnosed, had disease duration under 2 months, and were aged 18 to 65 years. The TCR beta CDR3 regions underwent amplification using RNA transcripts as the source. A set of HTBI primers served as the primers for a first-round RT-PCR of the TCR CDR3. TCRdb reanalysed the multiplex PCR reads using MiXCR and keeps one entry per CDR3 protein. The repertoire consists of approximately 200,000 distinct CDR3 sequences, with approximately 16% occurring once and the leading ten covering roughly 44%. The CDR3 covers 14 residues. Germline V gene data show CDR1 as DFQATT and CDR2 as SNEGSKA (reference sequence). The V gene lost 3 bases and the J gene lost 7 bases, with 16 bases spanning the gap. This sample stems from a study of T cells in Graves' hyperthyroidism and ophthalmopathy.

The chain couples TRBV20-1 to TRBJ2-1; D unclear. The sequence derives from a man in his forties with Graves' hyperthyroidism. Material: blood. Here the CDR3 DNA reads TGCAGTGCTAGGCCCGCAGACGGTAGGAATGAGCAGTTCTTC. Protein sequence: CSARPADGRNEQFF.